This T cell receptor (beta chain) was captured by sequencing in a study of blood T cell repertoires in COVID-19. This clone is a singleton in its sample. Germline lookup yields CDR1 ENHRY and CDR2 SYGVKD. The CDR3 loop spans 14 amino acids. Trimming cost V 2 bases and J 2 bases, with 9 bases left between them. The method was immunoSEQ multiplex PCR; TCRdb's version includes in-frame clones alone and lacks a portion of them. The sample contains about 210,000 clones, approximately 85% of which appear only once. Sequencing input: peripheral blood. The clonotype originates from a woman in her seventies with COVID-19, enrolled during active disease. V gene TRBV10-3 combines with J gene TRBJ2-5, with a possible D match to TRBD1 (6 bases). The DNA of the CDR3 is TGTGCCATCAGTGAGGGGACAATACAAGAGACCCAGTACTTC. Encoded protein: CAISEGTIQETQYF.